This T cell receptor beta chain appears in the sequencing data of a study of CD8 T cells in Susac syndrome. Findings of the study overall: It was acknowledged in the study that its TCR sequencing and HLA analysis involved a relatively small number of individuals.

As to this clonotype: The antigen is undetermined.

Reverse transcription of roughly 0.45 to 1 ug RNA was performed with random hexamers. Via MiXCR, TCRdb re-called the immunoSEQ multiplex PCR reads, giving one row per CDR3 protein. This sample yields some 180,000 distinct CDR3 sequences, of which approximately 94% are seen a single time; about 0.1% belongs to the top ten. Sequencing of TCR beta was carried out in blood CD8+ and CD4+ T cells. Healthy donors, matched for age and sex, constituted the control group. TEMRA cells were FACS-enriched, unlike CD8+ and CD4+ T cells, which were negatively isolated. The clonotype originates from a human donor in good health. Sample: CD4+ T cells from PBMCs.

CDR3 nucleotides: TGTGCCACGATACAGGGTTTCTACGAGCAGTACTTC. It is translated as CATIQGFYEQYF. The chain has TRBV19 and TRBJ2-7; possible D gene TRBD1, 6 bases. In germline, CDR1 is LNHDA, CDR2 SQIVND (reference sequence). Trimming pared 10 bases from V and 3 bases from J, leaving 13 bases between. This CDR3 is 12 amino acids long.